This T cell receptor (beta chain) stems from a study of CD8 T cells in ankylosing spondylitis. MiXCR, run by TCRdb on the 5' RACE reads, gives a single entry per CDR3 protein. The data contain some 130,000 distinct CDR3 sequences, roughly 8.4% of them singletons. This CDR3 contains 13 residues. With 5 bases removed from V and 2 bases from J, the gap between germline ends came to 9 bases. The study, taken as a whole, reports: What seemed typical of ankylosing spondylitis blood was a TCR beta motif built from fewer than ten highly homologous variants.

Comments on this clonotype: Its antigen is unidentified.

The receptor comes from a male donor with ankylosing spondylitis. The rearrangement joins TRBV12-3 or TRBV12-4 to TRBJ2-5; D possibly corresponds to TRBD1 (6 bases). Source material: synovial fluid, either unsorted or a sorted T cell fraction (not recorded which). The CDR3 loop is CASSPTGQETQYF. The CDR3 nucleotides read TGTGCCAGCAGTCCGACAGGACAAGAGACCCAGTACTTC.